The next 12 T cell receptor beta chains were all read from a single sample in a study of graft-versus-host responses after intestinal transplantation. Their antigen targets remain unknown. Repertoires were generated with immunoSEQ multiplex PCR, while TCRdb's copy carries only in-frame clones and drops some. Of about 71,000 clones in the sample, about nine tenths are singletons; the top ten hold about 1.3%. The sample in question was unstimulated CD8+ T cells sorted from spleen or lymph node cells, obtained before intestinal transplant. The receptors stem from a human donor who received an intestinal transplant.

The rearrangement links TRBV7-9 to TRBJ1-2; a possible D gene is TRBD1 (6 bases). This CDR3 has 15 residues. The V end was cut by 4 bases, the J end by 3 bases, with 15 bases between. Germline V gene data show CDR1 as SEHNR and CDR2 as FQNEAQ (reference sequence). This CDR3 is CASSSQGQLDYGYTF. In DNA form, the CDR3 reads TGTGCCAGCAGCTCCCAGGGGCAGTTGGACTATGGCTACACCTTC.

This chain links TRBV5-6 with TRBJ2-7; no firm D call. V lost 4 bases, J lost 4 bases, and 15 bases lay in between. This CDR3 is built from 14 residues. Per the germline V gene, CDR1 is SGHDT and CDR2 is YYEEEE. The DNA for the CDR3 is TGTGCCAGCAGCCCCGGCAGGTCCCCATACGAGCAGTACTTC. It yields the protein CASSPGRSPYEQYF.

The CDR3 DNA reads TGCGCCAGCAGCTTTCGGGTGGCAGCTTATGGCTACACCTTC. This translates into CASSFRVAAYGYTF. This chain joins TRBV5-1 and TRBJ1-2; D not certain. Germline V gives CDR1 SGHRS, CDR2 YFSETQ. The CDR3 is 14 amino acids. Trimming removed 2 bases from V and 5 bases from J, with 13 bases in between.

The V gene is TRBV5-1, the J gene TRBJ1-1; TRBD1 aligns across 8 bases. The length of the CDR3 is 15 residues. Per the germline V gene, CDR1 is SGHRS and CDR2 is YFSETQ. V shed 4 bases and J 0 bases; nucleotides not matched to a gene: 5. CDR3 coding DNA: TGCGCCAGCAGCCTTGACAGGGGATTGAACACTGAAGCTTTCTTT. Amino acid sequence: CASSLDRGLNTEAFF.

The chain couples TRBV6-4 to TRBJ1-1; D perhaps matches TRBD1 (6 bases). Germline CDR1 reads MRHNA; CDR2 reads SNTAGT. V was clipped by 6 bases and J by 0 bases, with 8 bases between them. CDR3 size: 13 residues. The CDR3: CASRGALNTEAFF. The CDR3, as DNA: TGTGCCAGCAGGGGGGCCCTGAACACTGAAGCTTTCTTT.

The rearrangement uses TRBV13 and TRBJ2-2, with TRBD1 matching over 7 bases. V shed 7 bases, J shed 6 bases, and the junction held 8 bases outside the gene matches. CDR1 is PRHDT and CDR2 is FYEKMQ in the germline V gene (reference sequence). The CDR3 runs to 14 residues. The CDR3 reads CASTPLRGPGELFF. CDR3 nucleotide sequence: TGTGCCAGCACCCCTTTGAGGGGGCCCGGGGAGCTGTTTTTT.

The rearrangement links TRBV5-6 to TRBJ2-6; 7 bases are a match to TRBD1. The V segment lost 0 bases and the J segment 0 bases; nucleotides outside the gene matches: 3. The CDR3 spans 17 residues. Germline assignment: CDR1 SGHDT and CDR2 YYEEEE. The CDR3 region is CASSLGQGHSGANVLTF. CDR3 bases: TGTGCCAGCAGCTTGGGACAGGGTCACTCTGGGGCCAACGTCCTGACTTTC.

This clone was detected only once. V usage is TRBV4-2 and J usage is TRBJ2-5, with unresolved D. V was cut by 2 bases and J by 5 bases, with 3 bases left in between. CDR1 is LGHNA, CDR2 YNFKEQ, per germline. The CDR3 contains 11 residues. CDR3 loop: CASSQRETQYF. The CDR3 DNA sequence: TGTGCCAGCAGCCAACGGGAGACCCAGTACTTC.

The CDR3 is CASSVGGGASDTQYF. CDR3 coding DNA: TGTGCCAGCAGCGTAGGCGGGGGGGCCTCTGATACGCAGTATTTT. This chain connects TRBV9 to TRBJ2-3; TRBD2 agrees at 9 bases. Germline CDR1 reads SGDLS; CDR2 reads YYNGEE. V lost 0 bases to trimming and J lost 6 bases; unmatched junction nucleotides: 5. The CDR3 loop spans 15 amino acids.

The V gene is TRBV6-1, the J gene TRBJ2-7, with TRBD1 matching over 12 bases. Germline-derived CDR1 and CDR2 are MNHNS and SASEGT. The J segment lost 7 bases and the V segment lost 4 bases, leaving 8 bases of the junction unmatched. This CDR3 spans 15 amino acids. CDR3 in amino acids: CASSVLGTGGFEQYF. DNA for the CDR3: TGTGCCAGCAGTGTGCTAGGGACAGGGGGCTTTGAGCAGTACTTC.

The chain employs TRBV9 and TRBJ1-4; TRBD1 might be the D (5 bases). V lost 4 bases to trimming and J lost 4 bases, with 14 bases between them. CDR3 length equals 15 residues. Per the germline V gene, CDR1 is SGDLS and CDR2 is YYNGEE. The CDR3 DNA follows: TGTGCCAGCAGCCCTCAGGACACAAATAATGAAAAACTGTTTTTT. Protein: CASSPQDTNNEKLFF.

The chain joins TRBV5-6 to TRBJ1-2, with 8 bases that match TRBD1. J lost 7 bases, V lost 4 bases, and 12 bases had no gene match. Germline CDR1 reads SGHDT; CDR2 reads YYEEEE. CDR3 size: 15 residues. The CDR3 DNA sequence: TGTGCCAGCAGCCCCTGGGGGCAGGGGGCGCTTGGCTACACCTTC. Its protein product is CASSPWGQGALGYTF.